Listed below are T cell receptor beta chains from one sample, sequenced in a study of blood T cell repertoires in COVID-19. The table came from immunoSEQ multiplex PCR; TCRdb's copy has only in-frame clones and leaves some out. The data show about 190,000 clones, with 84% seen just once and 5.1% held by the top ten. The sequenced material came from peripheral blood. These receptors originate from a woman in her 70s with active or convalescent COVID-19. CDR3s include the opening cysteine and the closing phenylalanine or tryptophan. A D gene is named only where the DNA matches it firmly. Rows may omit the clone size; those that give it use once, few, many or a size class.

clone size: .; D gene: .; V gene: TRBV9; J gene: TRBJ2-1; CDR3 protein: CASSGTEPPYNEQFF; CDR3 DNA: TGTGCCAGCAGCGGGACAGAACCTCCCTACAATGAGCAGTTCTTC
clone size: once; D gene: TRBD2; V gene: TRBV5-1; J gene: TRBJ2-1; CDR3 protein: CASSISGTYNEQFF; CDR3 DNA: TGCGCCAGCAGCATTAGCGGGACGTACAATGAGCAGTTCTTC
clone size: .; D gene: .; V gene: TRBV2; J gene: TRBJ2-4; CDR3 protein: CASSGTDSGPQYF; CDR3 DNA: TGTGCCAGCAGTGGGACGGACTCCGGCCCACAGTACTTC
clone size: .; D gene: TRBD1; V gene: TRBV5-5; J gene: TRBJ2-7; CDR3 protein: CASSLGNRGYEQYF; CDR3 DNA: TGTGCCAGCAGCTTGGGCAACAGGGGATACGAGCAGTACTTC
clone size: .; D gene: TRBD2; V gene: TRBV3-1/TRBV3-2; J gene: TRBJ2-7; CDR3 protein: CASSPRTSGSLSQYEQYF; CDR3 DNA: TGTGCCAGCAGCCCCCGGACTAGCGGGAGCTTGAGCCAGTACGAGCAGTACTTC
clone size: .; D gene: .; V gene: TRBV19; J gene: TRBJ1-5; CDR3 protein: CASTPYGGSSNQPQHF; CDR3 DNA: TGTGCCAGTACGCCCTACGGGGGGTCTAGCAATCAGCCCCAGCATTTT
clone size: .; D gene: .; V gene: TRBV5-1; J gene: TRBJ1-3; CDR3 protein: CASSPTLLSGNTIYF; CDR3 DNA: TGCGCCAGCAGCCCAACTCTCCTCTCTGGAAACACCATATATTTT
clone size: .; D gene: TRBD1; V gene: TRBV19; J gene: TRBJ2-1; CDR3 protein: CASSMAGTVYNEQFF; CDR3 DNA: TGTGCCAGTAGTATGGCCGGGACAGTCTACAATGAGCAGTTCTTC
clone size: once; D gene: .; V gene: TRBV29-1; J gene: TRBJ2-7; CDR3 protein: CSVEGALYEQYF; CDR3 DNA: TGCAGCGTTGAGGGGGCACTCTACGAGCAGTACTTC
clone size: .; D gene: TRBD1; V gene: TRBV25-1; J gene: TRBJ2-3; CDR3 protein: CASSEWTGRSITDTQYF; CDR3 DNA: TGTGCCAGCAGTGAATGGACAGGCCGGTCGATCACAGATACGCAGTATTTT
clone size: .; D gene: .; V gene: TRBV21-1; J gene: TRBJ2-7; CDR3 protein: CASSKAGDRAYEQYF; CDR3 DNA: TGTGCCAGCAGCAAAGCGGGGGACAGGGCGTACGAGCAGTACTTC
clone size: .; D gene: .; V gene: TRBV30; J gene: TRBJ2-2; CDR3 protein: CAWSVTATGELFF; CDR3 DNA: TGTGCCTGGAGTGTAACTGCCACCGGGGAGCTGTTTTTT
clone size: few; D gene: .; V gene: TRBV4-1; J gene: TRBJ2-7; CDR3 protein: CASSQGRGGYEQYF; CDR3 DNA: TGCGCCAGCAGCCAAGGGAGGGGTGGCTACGAGCAGTACTTC
clone size: .; D gene: .; V gene: TRBV6-5; J gene: TRBJ1-1; CDR3 protein: CASSYSQLEVNTEAFF; CDR3 DNA: TGTGCCAGCAGTTACTCCCAATTGGAGGTGAACACTGAAGCTTTCTTT
clone size: once; D gene: TRBD1; V gene: TRBV6-5; J gene: TRBJ2-5; CDR3 protein: CASSRDSRQETQYF; CDR3 DNA: TGTGCCAGCTCCCGGGACAGCCGGCAAGAGACCCAGTACTTC
clone size: .; D gene: .; V gene: TRBV30; J gene: TRBJ1-6; CDR3 protein: CAWSPKLTSGSTSPLHF; CDR3 DNA: TGTGCCTGGAGTCCCAAACTGACCTCCGGGAGTACTTCACCCCTCCACTTT
clone size: .; D gene: TRBD2; V gene: TRBV5-5; J gene: TRBJ2-1; CDR3 protein: CASSGTSGYYNEQFF; CDR3 DNA: TGTGCCAGCAGCGGGACTAGCGGTTACTACAATGAGCAGTTCTTC
clone size: .; D gene: .; V gene: TRBV5-1; J gene: TRBJ1-1; CDR3 protein: CASSPLGQGRGRTEAFF; CDR3 DNA: TGCGCCAGCAGCCCTTTGGGCCAGGGGCGGGGGAGAACTGAAGCTTTCTTT
clone size: .; D gene: TRBD2; V gene: TRBV19; J gene: TRBJ2-1; CDR3 protein: CASSILAGAENEQFF; CDR3 DNA: TGTGCCAGTAGCATACTAGCGGGAGCCGAAAATGAGCAGTTCTTC
clone size: .; D gene: TRBD2; V gene: TRBV3-1/TRBV3-2; J gene: TRBJ2-1; CDR3 protein: CASRHTSGKRDEQFF; CDR3 DNA: TGTGCCAGCAGACATACTAGCGGGAAAAGGGATGAGCAGTTCTTC
clone size: .; D gene: TRBD2; V gene: TRBV7-9; J gene: TRBJ2-3; CDR3 protein: CASSFGTSGENTDTQYF; CDR3 DNA: TGTGCCAGCAGCTTCGGGACTAGCGGGGAAAACACAGATACGCAGTATTTT
clone size: .; D gene: .; V gene: TRBV10-3; J gene: TRBJ2-7; CDR3 protein: CAISDPEIRREEQYF; CDR3 DNA: TGTGCCATCAGTGATCCGGAAATCCGACGGGAGGAGCAGTACTTC
clone size: .; D gene: TRBD1; V gene: TRBV7-9; J gene: TRBJ2-5; CDR3 protein: CASSFLGTVQETQYF; CDR3 DNA: TGTGCCAGCAGCTTCCTGGGGACAGTTCAAGAGACCCAGTACTTC
clone size: .; D gene: TRBD1; V gene: TRBV30; J gene: TRBJ1-5; CDR3 protein: CAWRDRGLNQPQHF; CDR3 DNA: TGTGCCTGGAGGGACAGGGGGCTAAATCAGCCCCAGCATTTT
clone size: once; D gene: TRBD1; V gene: TRBV18; J gene: TRBJ2-5; CDR3 protein: CASSPRDRLQETQYF; CDR3 DNA: TGTGCCAGCTCACCGCGGGACAGGCTCCAAGAGACCCAGTACTTC
clone size: .; D gene: TRBD2; V gene: TRBV5-1; J gene: TRBJ2-2; CDR3 protein: CASSLGPSGSRTGELFF; CDR3 DNA: TGCGCCAGCAGCTTGGGTCCTAGCGGGAGTAGGACCGGGGAGCTGTTTTTT
clone size: .; D gene: TRBD2; V gene: TRBV27; J gene: TRBJ2-1; CDR3 protein: CASTPGTNYNEQFF; CDR3 DNA: TGTGCCAGCACCCCCGGGACTAACTACAATGAGCAGTTCTTC
clone size: .; D gene: TRBD1; V gene: TRBV6-5; J gene: TRBJ1-1; CDR3 protein: CASSRGDRETEAFF; CDR3 DNA: TGTGCCAGCAGCCGCGGGGACAGGGAAACTGAAGCTTTCTTT
clone size: .; D gene: TRBD2; V gene: TRBV19; J gene: TRBJ2-7; CDR3 protein: CASSTVWTSGSNEQYF; CDR3 DNA: TGTGCCAGTAGTACAGTTTGGACTAGCGGGAGCAACGAGCAGTACTTC
clone size: .; D gene: .; V gene: TRBV5-1; J gene: TRBJ2-7; CDR3 protein: CASSWGAGVDVYEQYF; CDR3 DNA: TGCGCCAGCAGCTGGGGGGCGGGAGTTGACGTCTACGAGCAGTACTTC
clone size: .; D gene: TRBD1; V gene: TRBV19; J gene: TRBJ1-1; CDR3 protein: CASRDRGRLDTEAFF; CDR3 DNA: TGTGCCAGTAGGGACAGGGGGCGGTTGGACACTGAAGCTTTCTTT
clone size: .; D gene: .; V gene: TRBV7-2; J gene: TRBJ2-1; CDR3 protein: CASSFPGQTPEQFF; CDR3 DNA: TGTGCCAGCAGCTTCCCGGGACAAACACCGGAGCAGTTCTTC
clone size: few; D gene: .; V gene: TRBV18; J gene: TRBJ2-3; CDR3 protein: CASSPGLRETTDTQYF; CDR3 DNA: TGTGCCAGCTCACCAGGGTTGCGGGAAACCACAGATACGCAGTATTTT
clone size: .; D gene: TRBD1; V gene: TRBV10-3; J gene: TRBJ1-1; CDR3 protein: CAIRQDRGTNTEAFF; CDR3 DNA: TGTGCCATCAGGCAGGACAGGGGAACGAACACTGAAGCTTTCTTT
clone size: .; D gene: .; V gene: TRBV20-1; J gene: TRBJ2-5; CDR3 protein: CSASYTGSETQYF; CDR3 DNA: TGCAGTGCTAGTTACACGGGTTCAGAGACCCAGTACTTC
clone size: .; D gene: TRBD1; V gene: TRBV28; J gene: TRBJ1-4; CDR3 protein: CASTDRGLEKLFF; CDR3 DNA: TGTGCCAGCACGGACAGGGGGCTGGAAAAACTGTTTTTT
clone size: .; D gene: TRBD2; V gene: TRBV25-1; J gene: TRBJ2-3; CDR3 protein: CASSKAAGGTDTQYF; CDR3 DNA: TGTGCCAGCAGTAAGGCAGCGGGGGGCACAGATACGCAGTATTTT
clone size: .; D gene: TRBD2; V gene: TRBV5-1; J gene: TRBJ2-3; CDR3 protein: CASSLVAGGPRDTQYF; CDR3 DNA: TGCGCCAGCAGCTTGGTGGCGGGAGGGCCACGGGATACGCAGTATTTT
clone size: .; D gene: .; V gene: TRBV7-8; J gene: TRBJ2-1; CDR3 protein: CASSLRRFDNEQFF; CDR3 DNA: TGTGCCAGCAGCTTGCGGCGGTTCGACAATGAGCAGTTCTTC
clone size: .; D gene: TRBD1; V gene: TRBV29-1; J gene: TRBJ1-4; CDR3 protein: CSVVGTANEKLFF; CDR3 DNA: TGCAGCGTTGTGGGGACAGCTAATGAAAAACTGTTTTTT
clone size: .; D gene: .; V gene: TRBV3-1/TRBV3-2; J gene: TRBJ1-1; CDR3 protein: CASRQRRGIGNTEAFF; CDR3 DNA: TGTGCCAGCAGACAACGACGAGGGATCGGTAACACTGAAGCTTTCTTT